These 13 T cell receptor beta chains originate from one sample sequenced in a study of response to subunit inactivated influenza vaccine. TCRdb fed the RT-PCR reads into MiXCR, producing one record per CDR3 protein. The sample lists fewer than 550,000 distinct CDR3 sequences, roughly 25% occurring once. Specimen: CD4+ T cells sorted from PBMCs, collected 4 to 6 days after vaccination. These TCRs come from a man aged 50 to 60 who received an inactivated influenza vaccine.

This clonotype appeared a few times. The CDR3, as DNA: TGTGCCAGCAGCCCGGCGGCAGGGGGCGCTTATGACATTCAGTACTTC. Protein product: CASSPAAGGAYDIQYF. V gene TRBV7-2 combines with J gene TRBJ2-4; TRBD1 matches at 8 bases. Germline V gene sequence: CDR1 SGHTA, CDR2 FQGNSA. This CDR3 comprises 16 residues. V dropped 5 bases and J dropped 8; count of bases not matched to a gene: 14.

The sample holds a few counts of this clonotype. The CDR3 DNA is TGCAGCGTTTCGCTCACCTACAATGAGCAGTTCTTC. It is translated as CSVSLTYNEQFF. J is TRBJ2-1 and V is TRBV29-1; D unresolved. The CDR3 extends over 12 amino acids. V shed 5 bases and J shed 2 bases, with 7 bases lying between them. CDR1 SQVTM and CDR2 ANQGSEA come from the germline V gene.

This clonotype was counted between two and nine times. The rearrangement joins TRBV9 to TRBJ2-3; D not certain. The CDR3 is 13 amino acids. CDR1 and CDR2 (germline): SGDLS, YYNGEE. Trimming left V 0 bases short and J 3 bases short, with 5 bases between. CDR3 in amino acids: CASSVEDTDTQYF. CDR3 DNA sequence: TGTGCCAGCAGCGTAGAAGATACAGATACGCAGTATTTT. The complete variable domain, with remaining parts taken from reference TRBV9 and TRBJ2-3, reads DSGVTQTPKHLITATGQRVTLRCSPRSGDLSVYWYQQSLDQGLQFLIQYYNGEERAKGNILERFSAQQFPDLHSELNLSSLELGDSALYFCASSVEDTDTQYFGPGTRLTVL.

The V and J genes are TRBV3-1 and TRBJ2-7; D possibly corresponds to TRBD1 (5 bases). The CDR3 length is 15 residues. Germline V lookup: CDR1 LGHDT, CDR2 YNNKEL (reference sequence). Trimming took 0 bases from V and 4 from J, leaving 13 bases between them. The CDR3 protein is CASSQDPSRVYEQYF. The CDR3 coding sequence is TGTGCCAGCAGCCAAGATCCAAGCAGGGTATACGAGCAGTACTTC.

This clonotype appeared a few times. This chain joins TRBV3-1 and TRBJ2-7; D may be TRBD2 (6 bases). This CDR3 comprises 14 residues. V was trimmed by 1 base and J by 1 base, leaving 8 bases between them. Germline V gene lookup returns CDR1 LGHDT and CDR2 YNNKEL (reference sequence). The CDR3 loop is CASSQAGVSYEQYF. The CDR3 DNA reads TGTGCCAGCAGCCAAGCGGGAGTGTCCTACGAGCAGTACTTC.

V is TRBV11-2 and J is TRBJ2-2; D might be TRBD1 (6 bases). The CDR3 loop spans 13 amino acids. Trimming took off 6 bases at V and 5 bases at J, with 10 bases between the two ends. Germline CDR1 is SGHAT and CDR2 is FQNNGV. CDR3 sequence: CASRPDRTGELFF. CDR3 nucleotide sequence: TGTGCCAGCAGACCAGACAGGACCGGGGAGCTGTTTTTT. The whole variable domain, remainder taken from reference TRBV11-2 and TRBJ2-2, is EAGVAQSPRYKIIEKRQSVAFWCNPISGHATLYWYQQILGQGPKLLIQFQNNGVVDDSQLPKDRFSAERLKGVDSTLKIQPAKLEDSAVYLCASRPDRTGELFFGEGSRLTVL.

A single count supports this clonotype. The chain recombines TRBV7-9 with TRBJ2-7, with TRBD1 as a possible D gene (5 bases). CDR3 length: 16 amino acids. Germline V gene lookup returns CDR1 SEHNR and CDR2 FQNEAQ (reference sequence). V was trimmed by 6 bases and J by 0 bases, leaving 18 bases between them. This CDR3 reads CASSDSPSRSSYEQYF. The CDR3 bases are TGTGCCAGCAGTGACAGTCCTTCGCGAAGCTCCTACGAGCAGTACTTC.

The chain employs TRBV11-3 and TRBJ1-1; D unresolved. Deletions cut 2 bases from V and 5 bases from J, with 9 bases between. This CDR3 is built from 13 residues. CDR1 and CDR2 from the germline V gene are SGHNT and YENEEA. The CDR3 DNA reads TGTGCCAGCAGCTTACAGCGGTGGACTGAAGCTTTCTTT. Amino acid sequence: CASSLQRWTEAFF. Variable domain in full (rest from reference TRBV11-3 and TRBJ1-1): EAGVVQSPRYKIIEKKQPVAFWCNPISGHNTLYWYLQNLGQGPELLIRYENEEAVDDSQLPKDRFSAERLKGVDSTLKIQPAELGDSAVYLCASSLQRWTEAFFGQGTRLTVV.

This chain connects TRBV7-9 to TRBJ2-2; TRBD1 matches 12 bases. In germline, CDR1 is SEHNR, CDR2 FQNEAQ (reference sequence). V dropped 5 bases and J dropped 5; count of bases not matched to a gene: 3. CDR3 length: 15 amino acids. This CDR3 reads CASSRGQGATGELFF. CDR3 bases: TGTGCCAGCAGCCGGGGACAGGGGGCGACCGGGGAGCTGTTTTTT.

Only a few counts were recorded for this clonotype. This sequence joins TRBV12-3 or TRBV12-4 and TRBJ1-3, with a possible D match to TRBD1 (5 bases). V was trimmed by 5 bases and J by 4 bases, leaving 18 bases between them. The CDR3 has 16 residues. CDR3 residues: CASSGFLDTRGNTIYF. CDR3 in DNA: TGTGCCAGCAGTGGGTTTTTGGACACACGAGGAAACACCATATATTTT.

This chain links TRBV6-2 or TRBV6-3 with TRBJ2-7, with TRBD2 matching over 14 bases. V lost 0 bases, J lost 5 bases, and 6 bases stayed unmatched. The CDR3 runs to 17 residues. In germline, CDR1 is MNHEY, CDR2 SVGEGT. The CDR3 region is CASSYSMGLAGEDEQYF. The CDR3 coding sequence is TGTGCCAGCAGTTACTCGATGGGACTAGCGGGAGAGGACGAGCAGTACTTC.

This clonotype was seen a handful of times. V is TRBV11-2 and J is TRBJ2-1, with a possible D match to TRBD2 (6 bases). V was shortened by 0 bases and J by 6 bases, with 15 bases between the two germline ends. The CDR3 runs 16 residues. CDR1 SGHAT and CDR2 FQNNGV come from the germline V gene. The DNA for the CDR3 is TGTGCCAGCAGCTTAGAGGTGGGGGGTCAGGGCAATGAGCAGTTCTTC. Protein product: CASSLEVGGQGNEQFF.

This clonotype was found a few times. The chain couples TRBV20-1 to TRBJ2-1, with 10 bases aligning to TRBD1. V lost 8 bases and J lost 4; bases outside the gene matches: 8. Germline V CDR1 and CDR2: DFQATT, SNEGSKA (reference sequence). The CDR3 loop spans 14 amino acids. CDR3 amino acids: CSLRDRGTYNEQFF. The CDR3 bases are TGCAGTCTCCGGGACAGGGGAACGTACAATGAGCAGTTCTTC.